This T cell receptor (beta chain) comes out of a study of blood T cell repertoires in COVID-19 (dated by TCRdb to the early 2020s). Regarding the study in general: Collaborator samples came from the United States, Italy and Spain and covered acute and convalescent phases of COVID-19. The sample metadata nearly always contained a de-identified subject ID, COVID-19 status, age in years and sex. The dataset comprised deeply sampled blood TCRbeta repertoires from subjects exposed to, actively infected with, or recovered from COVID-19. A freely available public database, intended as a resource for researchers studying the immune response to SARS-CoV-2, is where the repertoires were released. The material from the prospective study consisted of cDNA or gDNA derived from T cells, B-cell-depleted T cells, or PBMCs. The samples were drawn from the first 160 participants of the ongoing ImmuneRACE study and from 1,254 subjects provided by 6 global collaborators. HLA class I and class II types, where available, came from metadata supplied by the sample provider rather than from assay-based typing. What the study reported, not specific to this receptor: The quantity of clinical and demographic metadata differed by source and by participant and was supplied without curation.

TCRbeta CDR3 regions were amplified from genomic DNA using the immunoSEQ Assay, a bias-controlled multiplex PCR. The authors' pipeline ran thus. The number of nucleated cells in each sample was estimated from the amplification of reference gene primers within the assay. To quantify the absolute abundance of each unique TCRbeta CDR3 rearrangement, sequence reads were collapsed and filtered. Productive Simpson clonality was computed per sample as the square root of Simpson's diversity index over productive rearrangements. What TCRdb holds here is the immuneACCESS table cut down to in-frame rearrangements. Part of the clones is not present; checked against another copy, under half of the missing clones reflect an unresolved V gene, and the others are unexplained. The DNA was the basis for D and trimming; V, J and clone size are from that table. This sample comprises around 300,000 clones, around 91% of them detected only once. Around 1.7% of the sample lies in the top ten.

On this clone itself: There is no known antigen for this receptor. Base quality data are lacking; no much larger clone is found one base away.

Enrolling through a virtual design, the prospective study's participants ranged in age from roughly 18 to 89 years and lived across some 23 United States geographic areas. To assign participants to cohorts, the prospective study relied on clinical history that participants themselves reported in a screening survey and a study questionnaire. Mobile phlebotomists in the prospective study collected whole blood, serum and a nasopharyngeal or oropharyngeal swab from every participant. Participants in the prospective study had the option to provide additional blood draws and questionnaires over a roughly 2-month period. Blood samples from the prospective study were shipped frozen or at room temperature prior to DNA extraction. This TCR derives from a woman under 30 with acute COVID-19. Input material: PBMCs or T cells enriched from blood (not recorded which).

The CDR3 sequence is CASSLGAGGAGDTQYF. The sequenced DNA: TGTGCCAGCAGCTTAGGCGCGGGAGGCGCGGGAGATACGCAGTATTTT. Recombination connected TRBV7-8 to TRBJ2-3, with TRBD2 identical over 8 junction bases. The CDR3, from cysteine to phenylalanine, totals 16 residues. Only the CDR3 DNA is retained, 48 bases long and in frame from the first base. Germline trimming: 1 base from V, 5 bases from J; junction bases outside gene matches: 8. Sequences SGHVS (CDR1) and FQNEAQ (CDR2) are obtained from the germline V gene. This CDR3, with the reference TRBV7-8 and TRBJ2-3 proteins standing in past its ends, gives the full variable domain GAGVSQSPRYKVAKRGQDVALRCDPISGHVSLFWYQQALGQGPEFLTYFQNEAQLDKSGLPSDRFFAERPEGSVSTLKIQRTQQEDSAVYLCASSLGAGGAGDTQYFGPGTRLTVL.